A selection of T cell receptor beta chains follows, all from one sample in a study of T cells in localized non-small cell lung cancer. Generated by immunoSEQ multiplex PCR, the TCRdb table keeps only in-frame clones and is missing some. The sample shows 20,000 to 30,000 clones, about 90% of them seen only once. The sample consisted of peripheral blood, taken before any cancer treatment. These receptors all come from a male donor aged 60 or older with stage I squamous cell lung carcinoma. CDR3s include the opening cysteine and the closing phenylalanine or tryptophan. A D gene is named only where the DNA matches it firmly. The size of a clone is reported for some rows only, either as once, few or many, or as a class for expanded clones.

length | size | J | D | V | DNA | CDR3
15 | - | TRBJ2-5 | - | TRBV7-2 | TGTGCCAGCAGTTTACTAGGGGAATTGAGGGAGACCCAGTACTTC | CASSLLGELRETQYF
11 | few | TRBJ1-2 | - | TRBV20-1 | TGCAGTGCTAGGGGAGTTCCAAGCTACACCTTC | CSARGVPSYTF
16 | - | TRBJ2-7 | TRBD2 | TRBV2 | TGTGCCAGCAGACAACTGACTAGCGGTAGCTCCTACGAGCAGTACTTC | CASRQLTSGSSYEQYF
12 | few | TRBJ1-2 | - | TRBV19 | TGTGCCAGTCGGGCAGGGATGGGTGGCTACACCTTC | CASRAGMGGYTF
17 | - | TRBJ2-6 | - | TRBV7-6 | TGTGCCAGCAGCCCAAACCCCCCTAGGGGGGGGGCCAACGTCCTGACTTTC | CASSPNPPRGGANVLTF
15 | - | TRBJ1-1 | - | TRBV6-5 | TGTGCCAGCAGTTATGGGGCGAGGATGAACACTGAAGCTTTCTTT | CASSYGARMNTEAFF
13 | - | TRBJ2-5 | - | TRBV19 | TGTGCCAGTAGTATTGGCGTTCAAGAGACCCAGTACTTC | CASSIGVQETQYF
15 | - | TRBJ2-7 | TRBD1 | TRBV5-1 | TGCGCCAGCAGCCGCATTTTGACAGGGCCGGACGAGCAGTACTTC | CASSRILTGPDEQYF
11 | - | TRBJ2-1 | - | TRBV25-1 | TGTGCCAGCAGTGAAACATCGAATCATTTCTTC | CASSETSNHFF
13 | once | TRBJ2-1 | TRBD1 | TRBV7-7 | TGTGCTAGCAGCCGCGACAGGGGTACTGAGCAGTTCTTC | CASSRDRGTEQFF
15 | - | TRBJ2-3 | TRBD1 | TRBV5-6 | TGTGCCAGCAGCCTTATTGACAGGGGATCAGATACGCAGTATTTT | CASSLIDRGSDTQYF